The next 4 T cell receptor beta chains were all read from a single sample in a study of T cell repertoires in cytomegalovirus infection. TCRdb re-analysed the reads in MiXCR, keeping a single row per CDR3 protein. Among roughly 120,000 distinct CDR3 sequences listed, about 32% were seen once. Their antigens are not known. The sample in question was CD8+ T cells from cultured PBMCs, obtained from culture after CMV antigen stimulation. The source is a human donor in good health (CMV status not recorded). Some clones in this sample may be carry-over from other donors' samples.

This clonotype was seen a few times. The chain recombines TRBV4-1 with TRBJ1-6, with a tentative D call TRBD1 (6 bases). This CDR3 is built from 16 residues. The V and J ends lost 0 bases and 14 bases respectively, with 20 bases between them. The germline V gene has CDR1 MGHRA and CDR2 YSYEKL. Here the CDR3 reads CASSQERTAGGGTLHF. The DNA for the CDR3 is TGCGCCAGCAGCCAAGAGCGGACAGCCGGAGGAGGAACCCTCCACTTT.

The CDR3 region is CSARESPSGSYEQYF. The CDR3 region has the DNA TGCAGTGCTAGAGAGTCGCCTAGCGGGTCCTACGAGCAGTACTTC. The chain joins TRBV20-1 to TRBJ2-7, with 8 bases matching TRBD2. J gave up 1 base and V 0 bases, and 5 bases lay outside the gene matches. Germline-derived CDR1 and CDR2 are DFQATT and SNEGSKA (reference sequence). The length of the CDR3 is 15 residues.

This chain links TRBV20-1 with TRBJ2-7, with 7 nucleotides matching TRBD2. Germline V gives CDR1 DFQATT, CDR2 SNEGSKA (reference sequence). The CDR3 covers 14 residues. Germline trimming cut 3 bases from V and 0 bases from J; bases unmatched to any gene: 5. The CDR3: CSASPGGLSYEQYF. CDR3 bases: TGCAGTGCTAGTCCGGGGGGACTCTCCTACGAGCAGTACTTC.

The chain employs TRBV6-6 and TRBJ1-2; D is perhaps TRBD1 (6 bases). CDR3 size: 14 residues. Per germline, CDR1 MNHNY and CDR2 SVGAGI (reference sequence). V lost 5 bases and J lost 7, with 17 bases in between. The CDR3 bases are TGTGCCAGCAGTCCAGGGACATCGCTTTCTGGCTACACCTTC. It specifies CASSPGTSLSGYTF.